These T cell receptor beta chains were read from a single sample in a study of TIL therapy for anti-PD-1-resistant metastatic lung cancer. The table came from immunoSEQ multiplex PCR; TCRdb's copy has only in-frame clones and leaves some out. The sample shows about 36,000 clones, 73% of them seen only once. Material: blood, obtained at baseline. These TCRs come from a person between 30 and 79 years old with non-small cell lung cancer. Both conserved end residues are part of each CDR3.

V: TRBV7-9
J: TRBJ1-4
CDR3: CASSSGGTLGEKLFF

V: TRBV30
J: TRBJ2-3
CDR3: CAWSVSGGPSTDTQYF

V: TRBV7-2
J: TRBJ1-1
CDR3: CASSTTGNTEAFF

V: TRBV5-6
J: TRBJ1-2
CDR3: CASSLDRAYGYTF

V: TRBV5-4
J: TRBJ2-3
CDR3: CASSLVGSGGARDTQYF

V: TRBV30
J: TRBJ2-2
CDR3: CAWDRGGFDTGELFF

V: TRBV6-5
J: TRBJ2-5
CDR3: CASSYSVQEGETQYF

V: TRBV7-3
J: TRBJ2-7
CDR3: CASRPNGGEPGHQDYEQYF

V: TRBV29-1
J: TRBJ2-7
CDR3: CSAGQGGGHEQYF

V: TRBV11-3
J: TRBJ2-5
CDR3: CASSLRGGETQYF

V: TRBV28
J: TRBJ2-7
CDR3: CASSLVQVYEQYF

V: TRBV14
J: TRBJ2-3
CDR3: CASSRSINTDTQYF

V: TRBV6-1
J: TRBJ1-2
CDR3: CASSEFGGGANGYTF

V: TRBV7-2
J: TRBJ2-1
CDR3: CASSLAWGPGSNEQFF

V: TRBV9
J: TRBJ2-3
CDR3: CASSAVGLAGGDTQYF

V: TRBV19
J: TRBJ2-5
CDR3: CACRGLGDGETQYF

V: TRBV5-5
J: TRBJ2-7
CDR3: CASSLAGVSYEQYF

V: TRBV20-1
J: TRBJ1-3
CDR3: CSARDGNTIYF

V: TRBV5-6
J: TRBJ2-3
CDR3: CASSLQLDRATDTQYF

V: TRBV15
J: TRBJ1-4
CDR3: CATSRVVGTGGGEKLFF

V: TRBV6-1
J: TRBJ2-7
CDR3: CASSDTGTGYFFSYEQYF

V: TRBV6-6
J: TRBJ1-1
CDR3: CASSASADTEAFF

V: TRBV7-3
J: TRBJ2-1
CDR3: CASSSPGLPNEQFF

V: TRBV14
J: TRBJ1-2
CDR3: CASSPRDRTHYGYTF

V: TRBV9
J: TRBJ1-4
CDR3: CASSVEGVGEKLFF

V: TRBV6-1
J: TRBJ2-3
CDR3: CASREQGALVTDTQYF

V: TRBV30
J: TRBJ1-6
CDR3: CAWSVGSSPLHF